Below, 27 T cell receptor beta chains from the same sample are listed, as sequenced in a study of identical twins. TCRdb called the 5' RACE reads again in MiXCR, with one record for every CDR3 protein. Seen here are roughly 720,000 distinct CDR3 sequences, roughly 18% observed once, and the top ten hold approximately 14%. These sequences were also reported in another study, on T cells expressing NK-cell markers.

The specimen was PBMCs. The receptors come from a woman younger than 35 in good health.

The chain recombines TRBV7-3 with TRBJ2-1; D ambiguous. V lost 4 bases and J lost 7, with 8 bases in between. CDR3 length: 12 residues. Germline-derived CDR1 and CDR2 are SGHTA and FQGTGA. The DNA for the CDR3 is TGTGCCAGCAGCTCCACTTTAAATGAGCAGTTCTTC. Its translation: CASSSTLNEQFF. Complete variable domain (other parts from reference TRBV7-3 and TRBJ2-1): GAGVSQTPSNKVTEKGKYVELRCDPISGHTALYWYRQSLGQGPEFLIYFQGTGAADDSGLPNDRFFAVRPEGSVSTLKIQRTERGDSAVYLCASSSTLNEQFFGPGTRLTVL.

The rearrangement joins TRBV5-1 to TRBJ2-5, with D tentatively TRBD1 or TRBD2 (5 bases each). Germline-derived CDR1 and CDR2 are SGHRS and YFSETQ. V was trimmed by 4 bases and J by 0 bases, leaving 10 bases between them. CDR3 length equals 14 residues. CDR3 nucleotide sequence: TGCGCCAGCAGCCGGGGCCAGCACCAAGAGACCCAGTACTTC. It translates to CASSRGQHQETQYF.

The sample holds one count of this clonotype. The V call is TRBV5-1, the J call TRBJ2-7, with a possible D match to TRBD1 (6 bases). The CDR3 length is 15 residues. With 2 bases removed from V and 7 bases from J, the gap between germline ends came to 19 bases. The germline V gene has CDR1 SGHRS and CDR2 YFSETQ. The CDR3 DNA is TGCGCCAGCAGCTTAATCCCCAGGGGCCGAGAAGAGCAGTACTTC. Translated: CASSLIPRGREEQYF.

The rearrangement uses TRBV5-1 and TRBJ2-6, with 7 positions matching TRBD1. The CDR3 contains 18 residues. CDR1 is SGHRS, CDR2 YFSETQ, per germline. Losses at the gene ends were 2 bases for V and 4 bases for J; bases not matched to a gene: 12. The CDR3 DNA is TGCGCCAGCAGCTTCAGGCGGACAGGCATGGAGGGGGCCAACGTCCTGACTTTC. Amino acid sequence: CASSFRRTGMEGANVLTF.

The V and J genes are TRBV30 and TRBJ2-1; TRBD2 matches at 10 bases. Germline V CDR1 and CDR2: GTSNPN, SVGIG (reference sequence). With 4 bases clipped from V and 12 bases from J, the junction kept 6 bases outside the gene matches. This CDR3 has 12 amino acids. CDR3 loop: CAWTSGGPGQFF. Here the CDR3 DNA reads TGTGCCTGGACTAGCGGGGGCCCAGGGCAGTTCTTC.

This clonotype has just a few counts. V is TRBV6-2 or TRBV6-3 and J is TRBJ2-1; D is possibly TRBD2 (5 bases). Germline V lookup: CDR1 MNHEY, CDR2 SVGEGT. The ends were cut back, 4 bases at V and 8 bases at J, with 18 bases in the middle. This CDR3 is built from 15 residues. CDR3 sequence (DNA): TGTGCCAGCAGTTCCGCCGGGATCCCACGGTATGAGCAGTTCTTC. It codes for CASSSAGIPRYEQFF.

The V call is TRBV7-2, the J call TRBJ2-7, with a weak D call TRBD1 (5 bases). Germline V gene sequence: CDR1 SGHTA, CDR2 FQGNSA. Trimming cost V 1 base and J 3 bases, with 13 bases left between them. The CDR3 runs 15 residues. The CDR3 spells CASSLVLKGNYEQYF. The CDR3 DNA is TGTGCCAGCAGCTTAGTTTTAAAGGGGAACTACGAGCAGTACTTC.

CDR3 bases: TGCAGCGCAAAGCGGGAGCGATACAATGAGCAGTTCTTC. Residues: CSAKRERYNEQFF. The chain employs TRBV29-1 and TRBJ2-1; 8 bases align to TRBD2. This CDR3 spans 13 amino acids. V lost 7 bases and J lost 4; bases outside the gene matches: 6. From germline, CDR1 is SQVTM and CDR2 ANQGSEA.

The V and J genes are TRBV6-1 and TRBJ1-4; TRBD1 is a possible D gene (5 bases). V lost 7 bases to trimming and J lost 6 bases, with 18 bases between them. This CDR3 has 15 amino acids. The germline gives CDR1 MNHNS, CDR2 SASEGT. CDR3 nucleotides: TGTGCCAGCATGAAAGGTGGGGGATTGGATGAAAAACTGTTTTTT. Encoded protein: CASMKGGGLDEKLFF.

In its sample, this clonotype was seen a few times. The V call is TRBV5-1, the J call TRBJ2-1, with 12 bases lining up with TRBD2. The CDR3 extends over 17 amino acids. J lost 1 base, V lost 4 bases, and 6 bases had no gene match. CDR1 and CDR2 (germline): SGHRS, YFSETQ. CDR3 sequence reads: CASSMDLAGGSYNEQFF. CDR3 in DNA: TGCGCCAGCAGCATGGATCTAGCGGGAGGGTCCTACAATGAGCAGTTCTTC.

The V gene is TRBV2, the J gene TRBJ2-1; 9 bases are shared with TRBD1. The CDR3 runs to 16 residues. Trimming at V came to 0 bases and at J to 10 bases, leaving 10 bases not matched to a gene. The germline V gene has CDR1 SNHLY and CDR2 FYNNEI. CDR3: CASSEASRTGVEEQFF. CDR3 in DNA: TGTGCCAGCAGTGAAGCCAGTCGGACAGGGGTAGAGGAGCAGTTCTTC.

This clonotype has just a few counts. The chain is built from TRBV5-6 and TRBJ2-7; tentatively, D is TRBD2 (6 bases). Germline CDR1 SGHDT, CDR2 YYEEEE. CDR3 length equals 15 residues. Trimming took 1 base from V and 3 from J, leaving 14 bases between them. CDR3 sequence: CASSLSWRGDYEQYF. The CDR3 DNA reads as TGTGCCAGCAGCTTGAGTTGGCGGGGAGACTACGAGCAGTACTTC. Together with reference TRBV5-6 and TRBJ2-7, the CDR3 gives the full variable domain: DAGVTQSPTHLIKTRGQQVTLRCSPKSGHDTVSWYQQALGQGPQFIFQYYEEEERQRGNFPDRFSGHQFPNYSSELNVNALLLGDSALYLCASSLSWRGDYEQYFGPGTRLTVT.

There are many counts of this clonotype. This chain links TRBV12-3 or TRBV12-4 with TRBJ2-5; D gene ambiguous. The CDR3 is 11 amino acids. The V end lost 3 bases, the J end lost 4 bases, and 3 bases lay between the germline ends. CDR3 amino acids: CASSFRETQYF. The CDR3 nucleotides are TGTGCCAGCAGTTTTCGAGAGACCCAGTACTTC.

The chain combines TRBV27 with TRBJ2-7; tentative D call: TRBD1 (7 bases). The CDR3 totals 15 residues. V lost 5 bases, J lost 6 bases, and 20 bases lay in between. The germline V gene encodes CDR1 MNHEY and CDR2 SMNVEV (reference sequence). Here the CDR3 reads CASSQSDRDWREQYF. CDR3 in DNA: TGTGCCAGCAGTCAATCCGACAGGGACTGGCGCGAGCAGTACTTC.

J is TRBJ1-2 and V is TRBV29-1, with TRBD1 matching 8 bases. CDR3 length: 12 amino acids. Germline loops: CDR1 SQVTM, CDR2 ANQGSEA. The J segment lost 10 bases and the V segment lost 7 bases, leaving 11 bases of the junction unmatched. CDR3 region: CSASGQGSDYTF. DNA for the CDR3: TGCAGCGCGTCAGGACAGGGTTCGGACTACACCTTC.

This clonotype has more than one count but fewer than ten. J is TRBJ2-3 and V is TRBV20-1, with TRBD2 identical over 9 bases. There are 14 residues in the CDR3. With V trimmed by 5 bases and J by 1 base, 4 bases remained unmatched. Germline CDR1 reads DFQATT; CDR2 reads SNEGSKA (reference sequence). The CDR3 reads CSAYRTSGTDTQYF. CDR3 sequence (DNA): TGCAGTGCTTATCGGACTAGCGGCACAGATACGCAGTATTTT.

A few counts support this clonotype. The CDR3 sequence is CATAKSGRLAYEQYF. CDR3 nucleotides: TGTGCCACCGCCAAAAGCGGGAGGCTCGCGTACGAGCAGTACTTC. The chain employs TRBV12-3 or TRBV12-4 and TRBJ2-7, with 9 positions matching TRBD2. The CDR3 has 15 residues. J gave up 4 bases and V 10 bases, and 14 bases lay outside the gene matches.

V is TRBV6-1 and J is TRBJ2-5; perhaps TRBD2 as D (5 bases). The length of the CDR3 is 15 residues. CDR1 is MNHNS, CDR2 SASEGT, per germline. V lost 5 bases, J lost 5 bases, and 18 bases lay in between. The CDR3 is CASSTPGLLGETQYF. CDR3 in DNA: TGTGCCAGCAGTACCCCCGGACTGCTTGGTGAGACCCAGTACTTC.

This clonotype came up a few times. The chain combines TRBV7-8 with TRBJ2-1, with 7 bases lining up with TRBD1. Germline trimming cut 1 base from V and 9 bases from J; bases unmatched to any gene: 12. This CDR3 is built from 16 residues. Germline CDR1 SGHVS, CDR2 FQNEAQ. As DNA, the CDR3 is TGTGCCAGCAGCTTAGGGATTATTGGGACAGAAACTGAGCAGTTCTTC. Its protein product is CASSLGIIGTETEQFF.

This chain links TRBV6-5 with TRBJ2-2; D remains unclear. The CDR3 spans 16 residues. Trimming stripped 0 bases from V and 5 bases from J, with 13 bases between. The V gene's germline CDR1 is MNHEY and CDR2 SVGAGI. The CDR3 sequence: CASSYSFTGSTGELFF. The CDR3, as DNA: TGTGCCAGCAGTTACTCGTTTACGGGCTCAACCGGGGAGCTGTTTTTT.

The chain employs TRBV5-1 and TRBJ2-7; the D call may be TRBD1 or TRBD2 (5 bases each). Germline V gene data show CDR1 as SGHRS and CDR2 as YFSETQ. With 1 base removed from V and 6 bases from J, the gap between germline ends came to 11 bases. The CDR3 has 13 amino acids. The CDR3 DNA reads as TGCGCCAGCAGCTTGCGGGACGGTCTCGAGCAGTACTTC. This codes for CASSLRDGLEQYF.

This clonotype came up many times. The chain has TRBV12-3 or TRBV12-4 and TRBJ1-2; D gene uncertain. V was trimmed by 3 bases and J by 8 bases, leaving 13 bases between them. The CDR3 is made up of 13 amino acids. The CDR3 region is CASSFLGQAGYTF. The CDR3 DNA reads as TGTGCCAGCAGTTTCCTAGGGCAGGCGGGCTACACCTTC.

This clonotype was seen a few times. The J gene is TRBJ2-3, the V gene TRBV6-1; 8 bases agree with TRBD2. Germline CDR1 MNHNS, CDR2 SASEGT. Trimming removed 6 bases from V and 6 bases from J; junction bases left unmatched: 11. The CDR3 loop spans 15 amino acids. This CDR3 is CASRPPSGSWDTQYF. The CDR3 DNA follows: TGTGCCAGCAGGCCCCCCAGCGGGAGTTGGGATACGCAGTATTTT.

V and J are TRBV4-1 and TRBJ2-1; tentatively, D is TRBD1 or TRBD2 (6 bases each). V was cut by 1 base and J by 8 bases, with 12 bases left in between. From germline, CDR1 is MGHRA and CDR2 YSYEKL. This CDR3 is built from 14 residues. CDR3 sequence (DNA): TGCGCCAGCAGCCAAGTACCAAGGGGGGATGAGCAGTTCTTC. Amino acid sequence: CASSQVPRGDEQFF.

This sequence joins TRBV7-4 and TRBJ1-1; D is possibly TRBD1 (5 bases). This CDR3 has 13 amino acids. Trimming cost V 10 bases and J 0 bases, with 12 bases left between them. The germline CDR1 and CDR2 sequences are SGHVT and SQSDAQ. The CDR3 sequence: CATSPGVNTEAFF. The CDR3, as DNA: TGTGCCACCTCCCCGGGGGTGAACACTGAAGCTTTCTTT.

This clonotype was picked up many times. J is TRBJ1-1 and V is TRBV12-3 or TRBV12-4; no clear D gene. The CDR3 is made up of 10 amino acids. V lost 8 bases and J 1 base, leaving 2 bases between the germline ends. Here the CDR3 reads CASGNTEAFF. The CDR3 nucleotides are TGTGCCAGCGGGAACACTGAAGCTTTCTTT.

This clonotype has only one observation. This chain uses TRBV15 with TRBJ1-4; TRBD1 aligns across 7 bases. Germline V gene data show CDR1 as LNHNV and CDR2 as YYDKDF (reference sequence). The CDR3 consists of 14 residues. V trimming: 6 bases; J trimming: 8 bases; junction bases outside the gene matches: 9. This chain's CDR3 is CATSRQGGREKLFF. DNA of the CDR3: TGTGCCACCAGTCGACAGGGAGGGCGAGAAAAACTGTTTTTT.